Described below is a single T cell receptor (beta chain) sequence and its context. Assembly of TCR beta libraries relied on iRepertoire HTBI primers together with Arm-PCR of CDR3 regions. TCRdb called the multiplex PCR reads again in MiXCR, with one record for every CDR3 protein. The sample lists 530,000 or so distinct CDR3 sequences; approximately 12% were seen once. This entry is derived from a study of regulatory T cells in long-lasting Graves disease. Study as a whole: For under 3 months, newly diagnosed Graves' patients had been taking antithyroid drugs.

Time point meaning: newly diagnosed GD, antithyroid drugs for less than 3 months. Construction of the TCR library relied on RNA isolated from PBMCs. The germline V gene encodes CDR1 MNHNS and CDR2 SASEGT. After removal of 5 bases from V and 0 bases from J, the junction contained 7 bases not matched to a gene. There are 18 residues in the CDR3. The same specimen was also included in a second study, on T cells in Graves' hyperthyroidism and ophthalmopathy.

The V call is TRBV6-1, the J call TRBJ2-1; 13 positions agree with TRBD2. The clonotype originates from a man younger than 40 with Graves disease. The specimen comprised peripheral blood mononuclear cells (PBMCs), sampled at new diagnosis, from a patient treated with antithyroid drugs. CDR3 region: CASSRLAGGQSSYNEQFF. CDR3 DNA sequence: TGTGCCAGCAGTCGACTAGCGGGAGGCCAAAGCTCCTACAATGAGCAGTTCTTC.